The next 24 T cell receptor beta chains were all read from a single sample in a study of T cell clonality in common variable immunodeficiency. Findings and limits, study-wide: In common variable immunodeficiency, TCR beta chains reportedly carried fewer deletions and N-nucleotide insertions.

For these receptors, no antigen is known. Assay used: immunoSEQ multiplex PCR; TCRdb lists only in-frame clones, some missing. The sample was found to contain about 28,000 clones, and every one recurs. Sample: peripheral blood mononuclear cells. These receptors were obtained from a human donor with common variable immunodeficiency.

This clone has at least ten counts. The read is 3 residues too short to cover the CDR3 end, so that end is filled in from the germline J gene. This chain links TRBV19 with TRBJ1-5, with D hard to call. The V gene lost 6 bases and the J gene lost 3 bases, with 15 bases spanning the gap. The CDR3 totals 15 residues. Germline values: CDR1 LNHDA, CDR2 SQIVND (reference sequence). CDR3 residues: CASSMASGYNQPQHF. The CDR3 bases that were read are TGTGCCAGTAGCATGGCCTCGGGGTACAATCAGCCC.

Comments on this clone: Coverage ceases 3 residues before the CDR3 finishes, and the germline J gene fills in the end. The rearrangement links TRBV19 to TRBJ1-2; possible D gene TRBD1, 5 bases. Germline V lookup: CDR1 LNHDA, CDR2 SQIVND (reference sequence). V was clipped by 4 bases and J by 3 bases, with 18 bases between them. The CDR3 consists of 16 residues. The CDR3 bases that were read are TGTGCCAGTAGTACTCGACAGAGGGTGGGCGACTATGGC. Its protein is CASSTRQRVGDYG. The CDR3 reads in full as CASSTRQRVGDYGYTF.

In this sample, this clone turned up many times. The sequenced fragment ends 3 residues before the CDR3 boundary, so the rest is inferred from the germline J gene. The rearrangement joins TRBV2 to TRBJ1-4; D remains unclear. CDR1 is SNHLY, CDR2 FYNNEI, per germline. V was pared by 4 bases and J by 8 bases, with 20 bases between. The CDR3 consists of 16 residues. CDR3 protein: CASSVSSGDIREKLFF. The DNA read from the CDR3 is TGTGCCAGCAGTGTGTCGTCCGGGGATATAAGGGAAAAA.

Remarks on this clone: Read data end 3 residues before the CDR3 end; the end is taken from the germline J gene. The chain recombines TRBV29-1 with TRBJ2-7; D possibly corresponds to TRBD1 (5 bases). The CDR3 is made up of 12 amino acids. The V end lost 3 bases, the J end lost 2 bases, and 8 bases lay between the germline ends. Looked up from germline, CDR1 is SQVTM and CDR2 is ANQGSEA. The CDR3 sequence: CSVEETAYEQYF. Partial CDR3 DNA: TGCAGCGTTGAGGAGACAGCCTACGAG.

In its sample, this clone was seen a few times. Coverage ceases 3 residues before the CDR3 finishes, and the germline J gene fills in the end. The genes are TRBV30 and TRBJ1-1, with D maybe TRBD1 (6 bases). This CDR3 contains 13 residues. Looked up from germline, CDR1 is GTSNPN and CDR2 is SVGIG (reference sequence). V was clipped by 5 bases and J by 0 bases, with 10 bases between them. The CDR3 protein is CAWGRQVNTEAFF. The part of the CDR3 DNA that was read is TGTGCCTGGGGTAGACAGGTGAACACTGAA.

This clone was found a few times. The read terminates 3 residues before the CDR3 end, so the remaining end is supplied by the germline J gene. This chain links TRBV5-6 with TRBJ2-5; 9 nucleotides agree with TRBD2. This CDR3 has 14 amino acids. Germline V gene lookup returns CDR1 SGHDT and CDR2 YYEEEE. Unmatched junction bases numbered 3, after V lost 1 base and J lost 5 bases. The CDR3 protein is CASSLSSGIETQYF. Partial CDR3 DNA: TGTGCCAGCAGCTTGTCTAGCGGGATCGAGACC.

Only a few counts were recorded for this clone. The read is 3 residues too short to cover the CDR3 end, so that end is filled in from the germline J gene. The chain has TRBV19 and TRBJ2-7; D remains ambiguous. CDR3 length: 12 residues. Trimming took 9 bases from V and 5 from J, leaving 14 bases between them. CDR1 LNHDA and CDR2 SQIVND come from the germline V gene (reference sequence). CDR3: CARPFETDEQYF. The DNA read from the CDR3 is TGTGCCAGGCCGTTCGAAACGGACGAG.

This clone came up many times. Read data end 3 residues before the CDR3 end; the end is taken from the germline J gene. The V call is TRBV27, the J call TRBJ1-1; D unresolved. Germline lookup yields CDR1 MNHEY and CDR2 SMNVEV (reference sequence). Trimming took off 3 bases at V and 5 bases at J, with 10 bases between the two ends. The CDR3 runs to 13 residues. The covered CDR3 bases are TGTGCCAGCAGTTTTCGTGGAGGGACTGAA. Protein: CASSFRGGTE. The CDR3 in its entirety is CASSFRGGTEAFF.

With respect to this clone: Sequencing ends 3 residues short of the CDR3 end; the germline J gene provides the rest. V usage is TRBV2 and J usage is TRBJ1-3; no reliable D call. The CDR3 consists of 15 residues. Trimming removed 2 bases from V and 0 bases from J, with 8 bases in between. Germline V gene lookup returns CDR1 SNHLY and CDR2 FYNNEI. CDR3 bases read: TGTGCCAGCAGTGAACGGGGAGCCTCTGGAAACACC. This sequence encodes CASSERGASGNT. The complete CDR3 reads CASSERGASGNTIYF.

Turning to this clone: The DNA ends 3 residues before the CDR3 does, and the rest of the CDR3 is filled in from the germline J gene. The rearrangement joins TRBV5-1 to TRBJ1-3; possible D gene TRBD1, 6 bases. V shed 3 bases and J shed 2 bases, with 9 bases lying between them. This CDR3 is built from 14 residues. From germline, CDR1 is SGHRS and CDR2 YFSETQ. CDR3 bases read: TGCGCCAGCAGCTCGGGACAACCTGGAAACACC. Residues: CASSSGQPGNT. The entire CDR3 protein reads CASSSGQPGNTIYF.

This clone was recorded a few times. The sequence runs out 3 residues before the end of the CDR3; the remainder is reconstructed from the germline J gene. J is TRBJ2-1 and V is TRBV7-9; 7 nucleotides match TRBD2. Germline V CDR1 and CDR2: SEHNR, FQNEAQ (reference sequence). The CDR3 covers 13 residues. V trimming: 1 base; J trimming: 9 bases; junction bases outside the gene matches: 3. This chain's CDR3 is CASSLVREFEQFF. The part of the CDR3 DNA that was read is TGTGCCAGCAGCTTAGTGCGGGAGTTTGAG.

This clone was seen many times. Incomplete CDR3 DNA: TGTGCCAGCTCACCCCCGGGGGGCACTGAA. Protein product: CASSPPGGTE. The full CDR3 protein is CASSPPGGTEAFF. The chain couples TRBV18 to TRBJ1-1; the D gene is possibly TRBD1 (5 bases). The read stops 3 residues short of the end of the CDR3; the missing end is completed from the germline J gene. Deletions cut 3 bases from V and 4 bases from J, with 9 bases between. The CDR3 consists of 13 residues. Germline V gives CDR1 KGHSH, CDR2 LQKENI. Full variable domain (missing parts from reference TRBV18 and TRBJ1-1): NAGVMQNPRHLVRRRGQEARLRCSPMKGHSHVYWYRQLPEEGLKFMVYLQKENIIDESGMPKERFSAEFPKEGPSILRIQQVVRGDSAAYFCASSPPGGTEAFFGQGTRLTVV.

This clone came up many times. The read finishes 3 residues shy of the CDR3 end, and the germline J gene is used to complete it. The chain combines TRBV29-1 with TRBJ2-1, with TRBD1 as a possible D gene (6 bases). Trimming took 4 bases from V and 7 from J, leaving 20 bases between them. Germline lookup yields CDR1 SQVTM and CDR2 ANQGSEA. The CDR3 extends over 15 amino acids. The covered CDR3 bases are TGCAGCGTTGGTTTTCAGGGGAGCGTATTTAATGAG. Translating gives CSVGFQGSVFNE. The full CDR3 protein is CSVGFQGSVFNEQFF.

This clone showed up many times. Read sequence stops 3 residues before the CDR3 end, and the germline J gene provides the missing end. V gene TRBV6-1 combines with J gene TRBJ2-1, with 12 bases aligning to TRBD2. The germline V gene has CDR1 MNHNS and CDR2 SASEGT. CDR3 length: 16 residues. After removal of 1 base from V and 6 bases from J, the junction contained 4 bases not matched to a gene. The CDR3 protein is CASSEGLAGVINEQFF. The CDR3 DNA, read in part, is TGTGCCAGCAGTGAAGGACTAGCGGGAGTCATCAATGAG.

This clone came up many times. The sequenced part of the CDR3 DNA is TGTGCCAGCAGCTATTACACAGATACG. Translating it yields CASSYYTDT. The whole CDR3 sequence is CASSYYTDTQYF. V gene TRBV7-8 combines with J gene TRBJ2-3, with D uncertain. The CDR3 end falls 3 residues outside the read, so it is completed with the germline J gene. CDR3 length: 12 residues. Germline assignment: CDR1 SGHVS and CDR2 FQNEAQ. V lost 4 bases and J lost 2, with 4 bases in between.

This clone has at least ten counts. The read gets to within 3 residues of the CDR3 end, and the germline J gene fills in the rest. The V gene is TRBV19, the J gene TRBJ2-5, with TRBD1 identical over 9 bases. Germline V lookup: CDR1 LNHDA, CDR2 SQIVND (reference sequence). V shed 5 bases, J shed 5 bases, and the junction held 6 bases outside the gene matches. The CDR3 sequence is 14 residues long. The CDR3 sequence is CASSANRGPETQYF. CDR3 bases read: TGTGCCAGTAGTGCTAACAGGGGGCCGGAGACC.

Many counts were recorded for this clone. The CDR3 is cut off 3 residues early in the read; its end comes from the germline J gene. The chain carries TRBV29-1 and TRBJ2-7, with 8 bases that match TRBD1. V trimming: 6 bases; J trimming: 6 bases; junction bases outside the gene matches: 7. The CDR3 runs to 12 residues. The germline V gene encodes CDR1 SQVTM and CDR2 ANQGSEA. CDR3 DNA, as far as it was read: TGCAGCGTGGCAGGGGGCTACGGCGAG. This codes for CSVAGGYGE. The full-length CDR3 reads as CSVAGGYGEQYF.

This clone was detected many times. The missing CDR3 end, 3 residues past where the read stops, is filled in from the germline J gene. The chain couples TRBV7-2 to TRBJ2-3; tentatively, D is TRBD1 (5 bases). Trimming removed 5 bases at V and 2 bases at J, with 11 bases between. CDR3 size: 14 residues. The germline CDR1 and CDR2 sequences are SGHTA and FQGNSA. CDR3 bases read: TGTGCCAGCAGCCTCTCGACAGTCACAGATACG. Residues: CASSLSTVTDT. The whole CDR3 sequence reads CASSLSTVTDTQYF.

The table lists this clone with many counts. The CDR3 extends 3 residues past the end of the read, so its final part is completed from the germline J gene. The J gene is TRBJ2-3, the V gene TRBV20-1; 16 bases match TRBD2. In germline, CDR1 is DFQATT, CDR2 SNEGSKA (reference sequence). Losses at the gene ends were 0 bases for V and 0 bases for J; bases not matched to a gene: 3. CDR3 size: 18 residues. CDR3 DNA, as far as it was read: TGCAGTGCTAGAGACGGGACTAGCGGGAGGGTAAGCACAGATACG. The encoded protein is CSARDGTSGRVSTDT. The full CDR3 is CSARDGTSGRVSTDTQYF.

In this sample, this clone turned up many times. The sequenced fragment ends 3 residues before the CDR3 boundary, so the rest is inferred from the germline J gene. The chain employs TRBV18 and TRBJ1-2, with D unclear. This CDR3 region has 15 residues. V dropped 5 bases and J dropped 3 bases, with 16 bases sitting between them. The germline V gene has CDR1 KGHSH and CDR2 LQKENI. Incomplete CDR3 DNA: TGTGCCAGCTCATTCGACGGAAACAGTCACTATGGC. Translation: CASSFDGNSHYG. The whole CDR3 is CASSFDGNSHYGYTF. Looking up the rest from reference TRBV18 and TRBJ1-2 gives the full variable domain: NAGVMQNPRHLVRRRGQEARLRCSPMKGHSHVYWYRQLPEEGLKFMVYLQKENIIDESGMPKERFSAEFPKEGPSILRIQQVVRGDSAAYFCASSFDGNSHYGYTFGSGTRLTVV.

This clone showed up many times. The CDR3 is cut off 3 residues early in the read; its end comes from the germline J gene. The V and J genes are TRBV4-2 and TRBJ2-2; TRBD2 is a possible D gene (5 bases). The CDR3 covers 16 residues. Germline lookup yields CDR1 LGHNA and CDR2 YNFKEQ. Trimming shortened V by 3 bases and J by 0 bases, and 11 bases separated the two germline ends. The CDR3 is CASSHLTDSNTGELFF. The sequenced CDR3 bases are TGTGCCAGCAGCCACCTCACGGACTCGAACACCGGGGAG.

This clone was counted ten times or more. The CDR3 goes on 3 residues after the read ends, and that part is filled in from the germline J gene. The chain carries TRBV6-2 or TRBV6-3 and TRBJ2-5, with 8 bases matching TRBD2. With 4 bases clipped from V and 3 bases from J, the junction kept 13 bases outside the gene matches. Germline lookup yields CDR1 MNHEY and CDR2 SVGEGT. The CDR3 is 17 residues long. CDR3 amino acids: CASSFSQVEREKETQYF. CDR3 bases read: TGTGCCAGCAGTTTCTCCCAGGTTGAGCGGGAGAAAGAGACC.

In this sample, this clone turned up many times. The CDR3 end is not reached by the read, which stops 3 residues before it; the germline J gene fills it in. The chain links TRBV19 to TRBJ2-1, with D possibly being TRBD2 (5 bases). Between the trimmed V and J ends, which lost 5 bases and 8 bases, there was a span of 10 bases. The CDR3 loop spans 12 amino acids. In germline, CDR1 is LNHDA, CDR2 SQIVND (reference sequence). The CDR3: CASSPNGDEQFF. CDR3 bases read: TGTGCCAGTAGTCCGAACGGGGATGAG.

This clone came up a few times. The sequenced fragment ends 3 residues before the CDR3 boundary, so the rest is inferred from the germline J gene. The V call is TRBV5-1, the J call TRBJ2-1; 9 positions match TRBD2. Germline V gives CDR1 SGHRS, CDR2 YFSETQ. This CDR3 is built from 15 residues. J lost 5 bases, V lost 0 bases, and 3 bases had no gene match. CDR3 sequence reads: CASSLGSGGNNEQFF. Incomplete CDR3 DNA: TGCGCCAGCAGCTTGGGTAGCGGGGGTAACAATGAG.